The 14 T cell receptor beta chains below all came from one sample that was sequenced in a study of type 1 regulatory T cells. Notes on the study in general: Compared with non-type 1 regulatory T cells, type 1 regulatory T cells showed a more restricted TCR repertoire.

No cognate antigen is known for these TCRs. TCRdb analysed the reads with MiXCR anew, one entry per CDR3 protein. The sample has 70,000 or so distinct CDR3 sequences, around 20% seen once. The source material was cultured type 1 regulatory T (Tr1) cells, either the whole culture or a sorted fraction (not recorded which). These receptors came from a human donor in good health.

This clonotype was detected only a few times. The rearrangement uses TRBV5-1 and TRBJ2-1; D may be TRBD1 or TRBD2 (5 bases each). The CDR3 length is 15 residues. The germline V gene encodes CDR1 SGHRS and CDR2 YFSETQ. V lost 4 bases, J lost 1 base, and 12 bases lay in between. The CDR3 reads CASSTQGVSYNEQFF. In DNA form, the CDR3 reads TGCGCCAGCAGCACCCAGGGAGTATCCTACAATGAGCAGTTCTTC.

V and J are TRBV20-1 and TRBJ1-2, with 12 bases identical to TRBD1. This CDR3 has 13 amino acids. Germline V gene sequence: CDR1 DFQATT, CDR2 SNEGSKA (reference sequence). The junction had 5 bases not matched to a gene; V was cut back by 4 bases and J by 8 bases. CDR3 DNA: TGCAGTGCTAAATGGGACAGGGGGCACGGCTACACCTTC. Amino acid sequence: CSAKWDRGHGYTF.

This clonotype appeared a few times. This CDR3 reads CSARDRRSSISGELFF. In DNA form, the CDR3 reads TGCAGTGCTAGAGATCGCAGGTCCTCAATTTCCGGGGAGCTGTTTTTT. The gene calls are TRBV20-1 and TRBJ2-2; D remains ambiguous. This CDR3 region has 16 residues. V dropped 0 bases and J dropped 6 bases, with 17 bases sitting between them. CDR1 is DFQATT, CDR2 SNEGSKA, per germline (reference sequence).

The V call is TRBV12-3 or TRBV12-4, the J call TRBJ2-2, with a possible D match to TRBD2 (5 bases). The V end was cut by 8 bases, the J end by 6 bases, with 16 bases between. This CDR3 region has 14 residues. CDR3: CASAKAGSPGELFF. Here the CDR3 DNA reads TGTGCCAGCGCTAAGGCGGGCAGCCCCGGGGAGCTGTTTTTT.

This clonotype occurred a few times. At one boundary the junction diverges from the germline segment, which might be a read error. This chain joins TRBV20-1 and TRBJ2-7; TRBD2 might be the D (5 bases). CDR1 DFQATT and CDR2 SNEGSKA come from the germline V gene (reference sequence). This CDR3 region has 13 residues. CDR3 sequence reads: CKVSKEVSSEQYF. The CDR3 DNA reads TGCAAAGTTTCTAAGGAGGTCTCCTCCGAGCAGTACTTC.

The chain has TRBV7-2 and TRBJ2-3, with unresolved D. Germline-derived CDR1 and CDR2 are SGHTA and FQGNSA. V lost 3 bases to trimming and J lost 5 bases, with 3 bases between them. The CDR3 is 11 residues long. In DNA, the CDR3 is TGTGCCAGCAGCTTCAGAGATACGCAGTATTTT. It encodes CASSFRDTQYF.

The gene calls are TRBV7-3 and TRBJ2-5; TRBD2 matches 8 bases. The CDR3 is 15 residues long. CDR1 SGHTA and CDR2 FQGTGA come from the germline V gene. With V trimmed by 4 bases and J by 2 bases, 6 bases remained unmatched. For the CDR3, the DNA is TGTGCCAGCAGCTCGGTAGCGGGAAGACAAGAGACCCAGTACTTC. Encoded protein: CASSSVAGRQETQYF.

In its sample, this clonotype was seen a few times. The genes are TRBV5-1 and TRBJ1-1, with 7 bases that match TRBD1. CDR3 length equals 18 residues. From germline, CDR1 is SGHRS and CDR2 YFSETQ. Trimming removed 4 bases from V and 1 base from J; junction bases left unmatched: 16. The chain's CDR3 is CASSQISGGRRENTEAFF. Here the CDR3 DNA reads TGCGCCAGCAGCCAAATCTCAGGGGGAAGACGTGAGAACACTGAAGCTTTCTTT.

This clonotype was seen at least ten times. The chain carries TRBV20-1 and TRBJ2-1; weak D call: TRBD2 (6 bases). V lost 4 bases, J lost 6 bases, and 16 bases lay in between. Germline loops: CDR1 DFQATT, CDR2 SNEGSKA (reference sequence). This CDR3 spans 14 amino acids. CDR3 sequence: CSAITPLSGNEQFF. The CDR3 DNA sequence: TGCAGTGCTATTACTCCACTTAGCGGCAATGAGCAGTTCTTC.

V and J are TRBV28 and TRBJ2-4, with 11 bases aligning to TRBD2. After removal of 6 bases from V and 3 bases from J, the junction contained 10 bases not matched to a gene. Germline values: CDR1 MDHEN, CDR2 SYDVKM. CDR3 length: 17 amino acids. In DNA form, the CDR3 reads TGTGCCAGCAGCCCAACTAGCGGGAGAGAAGACAAAAACATTCAGTACTTC. Translating gives CASSPTSGREDKNIQYF.

The chain is built from TRBV12-3 or TRBV12-4 and TRBJ2-1; 16 positions agree with TRBD2. This CDR3 has 17 residues. V dropped 4 bases and J dropped 8; count of bases not matched to a gene: 8. The CDR3 DNA is TGTGCCAGCAGTTCCGGGACTAGCGGGAGGGCCCTAGATGAGCAGTTCTTC. Protein sequence: CASSSGTSGRALDEQFF.

This rearrangement joins TRBV5-1 to TRBJ2-7; 11 bases match TRBD2. Germline values: CDR1 SGHRS, CDR2 YFSETQ. This CDR3 is 18 amino acids long. J lost 2 bases, V lost 1 base, and 11 bases had no gene match. In DNA, the CDR3 is TGCGCCAGCAGCTTGCCCAATAAGACTAGCGGGATGGCCTACGAGCAGTACTTC. Its protein product is CASSLPNKTSGMAYEQYF.

CDR3: CARRYSNYGYTF. Here the CDR3 DNA reads TGTGCCAGGCGTTATTCTAACTATGGCTACACCTTC. The rearrangement joins TRBV6-5 to TRBJ1-2; D not certain. CDR1 and CDR2 from the germline V gene are MNHEY and SVGAGI. The CDR3 sequence is 12 residues long. The V end lost 9 bases, the J end lost 0 bases, and 8 bases lay between the germline ends.

In this sample, this clonotype turned up a few times. This chain joins TRBV24-1 and TRBJ2-1; D remains ambiguous. From germline, CDR1 is KGHDR and CDR2 SFDVKD. With 4 bases removed from V and 8 bases from J, the gap between germline ends came to 5 bases. The CDR3 loop spans 11 amino acids. This chain's CDR3 is CATSEEDEQFF. In DNA form, the CDR3 reads TGTGCCACCAGTGAAGAGGATGAGCAGTTCTTC.